A selection of T cell receptor beta chains follows, all from one sample in a study of blood T cell repertoires in COVID-19. The table came from immunoSEQ multiplex PCR; TCRdb's copy has only in-frame clones and leaves some out. The sample holds about 240,000 clones; more than 75% are singletons and the top ten take around 0.99%. Sequenced input: peripheral blood. The receptors were gathered from a woman in her 40s who had recovered from COVID-19. Each CDR3 is given with its conserved first and last residue. Fields, in order: clone size, V gene, J gene, CDR3 length, D gene, CDR3 protein, CDR3 DNA. A D gene is named only where the DNA matches it firmly. Some rows have no size entry. The others give once, few or many, or a class for an expanded clone.

>.|TRBV3-1/TRBV3-2|TRBJ1-4|15|.
CASTPGAGTNEKLFF
TGTGCCAGCACCCCTGGGGCCGGAACTAATGAAAAACTGTTTTTT
>few|TRBV19|TRBJ1-2|12|TRBD1
CASSNRDRGYTF
TGTGCCAGTAGTAACCGGGACAGGGGCTACACCTTC
>once|TRBV9|TRBJ1-4|15|.
CASSVAGGLGEKLFF
TGTGCCAGCAGCGTAGCGGGGGGCTTGGGTGAAAAACTGTTTTTT
>.|TRBV18|TRBJ1-2|14|.
CASSPLAGAYGYTF
TGTGCCAGCTCACCACTCGCGGGTGCCTATGGCTACACCTTC
>.|TRBV2|TRBJ1-1|10|.
CASTVHQAFF
TGTGCCAGCACGGTCCACCAAGCTTTCTTT
>.|TRBV14|TRBJ2-1|16|TRBD1
CASSLRQGVRTNEQFF
TGTGCCAGCAGCTTAAGGCAGGGGGTACGGACCAATGAGCAGTTCTTC
>.|TRBV19|TRBJ1-5|18|TRBD1
CASSITGTGVIRNQPQHF
TGTGCCAGTAGTATAACTGGGACAGGGGTAATAAGAAATCAGCCCCAGCATTTT
>.|TRBV12-1|TRBJ2-4|20|.
CASSFGHHAPRPLAKNIQYF
TGTGCCAGCAGCTTTGGCCACCACGCGCCCAGGCCGCTAGCCAAAAACATTCAGTACTTC
>.|TRBV27|TRBJ2-7|14|.
CASSLSGPTYEQYF
TGTGCCAGCAGTTTGTCAGGGCCAACCTACGAGCAGTACTTC
>once|TRBV30|TRBJ2-7|14|TRBD2
CAWSVRGGGLEQYF
TGTGCCTGGAGTGTACGGGGCGGGGGGCTCGAGCAGTACTTC
>.|TRBV29-1|TRBJ2-1|16|TRBD2
CSVEDQSGRAYNEQFF
TGCAGCGTTGAAGACCAAAGCGGGAGGGCGTACAATGAGCAGTTCTTC
>.|TRBV4-1|TRBJ2-1|19|.
CASSQGGGAIGSPYNEQFF
TGCGCCAGCAGCCAAGGAGGGGGGGCCATTGGGAGTCCGTACAATGAGCAGTTCTTC
>.|TRBV30|TRBJ2-7|13|TRBD1
CAWSVGGTDEQYF
TGTGCCTGGAGTGTAGGGGGCACGGACGAGCAGTACTTC
>.|TRBV7-8|TRBJ1-2|14|TRBD1
CASNPGQGGYGYTF
TGTGCCAGCAACCCTGGACAGGGAGGCTATGGCTACACCTTC
>few|TRBV7-3|TRBJ1-1|13|.
CASSAQGNTEAFF
TGTGCCAGCAGCGCACAGGGGAACACTGAAGCTTTCTTT
>few|TRBV15|TRBJ2-7|16|.
CATSRARTPGGYEQYF
TGTGCCACCAGCAGAGCCCGGACACCCGGCGGCTACGAGCAGTACTTC
>.|TRBV3-1/TRBV3-2|TRBJ1-6|14|TRBD1
CASSPRDSGSPLHF
TGTGCCAGCAGCCCCCGGGACAGTGGTTCACCCCTCCACTTT
>.|TRBV2|TRBJ1-5|12|.
CASTGGNQPQHF
TGTGCCAGCACAGGGGGCAATCAGCCCCAGCATTTT
>.|TRBV27|TRBJ1-2|15|TRBD1
CASTGRGATNYGYTF
TGTGCCAGCACTGGCAGGGGGGCCACTAACTATGGCTACACCTTC
>.|TRBV3-1/TRBV3-2|TRBJ1-3|15|.
CASRPQGLPGNTIYF
TGTGCCAGCAGACCCCAGGGTCTCCCTGGAAACACCATATATTTT
>.|TRBV6-2/TRBV6-3|TRBJ2-7|13|TRBD1
CASSRRDSYEQYF
TGTGCCAGCAGCCGACGGGACAGCTACGAGCAGTACTTC
>.|TRBV5-4|TRBJ2-1|14|.
CASTGRGGGNEQFF
TGTGCCAGCACCGGGCGTGGAGGAGGGAATGAGCAGTTCTTC
>.|TRBV7-9|TRBJ1-4|14|TRBD1
CASSPQGSNEKLFF
TGTGCCAGCAGCCCACAGGGGAGTAATGAAAAACTGTTTTTT
>.|TRBV14|TRBJ2-7|15|.
CASSPPRQGSYEQYF
TGTGCCAGCAGCCCCCCTAGGCAGGGCTCCTACGAGCAGTACTTC
>.|TRBV7-8|TRBJ1-3|16|.
CASTRTAGEAGNTIYF
TGTGCCAGCACCCGGACAGCCGGGGAGGCTGGAAACACCATATATTTT
>few|TRBV30|TRBJ1-1|13|.
CAWIAGARTEAFF
TGTGCCTGGATAGCAGGGGCGCGCACTGAAGCTTTCTTT
>.|TRBV6-2/TRBV6-3|TRBJ2-1|19|TRBD2
CASSPLGLAGGPGYNEQFF
TGTGCCAGCAGCCCCCTCGGACTAGCGGGAGGCCCGGGGTACAATGAGCAGTTCTTC
>once|TRBV18|TRBJ2-7|13|TRBD1
CASSPGTGLEQYF
TGTGCCAGCTCACCCGGGACAGGGCTCGAGCAGTACTTC
>.|TRBV29-1|TRBJ2-5|16|TRBD2
CSAPPGLAGPTGTQYF
TGCAGCGCACCGCCGGGATTAGCGGGGCCAACGGGGACCCAGTACTTC
>.|TRBV27|TRBJ1-2|13|.
CASSSEGGYGYTF
TGTGCCAGCAGTTCAGAGGGCGGCTATGGCTACACCTTC
>.|TRBV18|TRBJ2-2|16|TRBD1
CASSNAGTVGTGELFF
TGTGCCAGCTCCAATGCCGGGACAGTTGGCACCGGGGAGCTGTTTTTT
>.|TRBV9|TRBJ1-1|15|.
CASSPRTGMNTEAFF
TGTGCCAGCAGCCCCCGAACGGGTATGAACACTGAAGCTTTCTTT
>.|TRBV7-6|TRBJ2-7|14|TRBD1
CASSQGAHPYEQYF
TGTGCCAGCAGCCAGGGGGCGCACCCGTACGAGCAGTACTTC
>once|TRBV3-1/TRBV3-2|TRBJ2-1|16|TRBD2
CASSPPGNPWGGEQFF
TGTGCCAGCAGCCCCCCCGGGAACCCCTGGGGGGGTGAGCAGTTCTTC
>.|TRBV5-1|TRBJ1-3|14|TRBD1
CASSVTGTGNTIYF
TGCGCCAGCAGCGTGACAGGGACTGGAAACACCATATATTTT
>.|TRBV5-1|TRBJ2-7|14|.
CASAPSADSYEQYF
TGCGCCAGCGCCCCGTCGGCGGACTCCTACGAGCAGTACTTC
>once|TRBV6-1|TRBJ1-5|16|.
CASSDWGRPAGQPQHF
TGTGCCAGCAGTGACTGGGGACGTCCAGCGGGTCAGCCCCAGCATTTT
>once|TRBV10-3|TRBJ2-1|14|TRBD2
CATGGLAGEGEQFF
TGTGCCACCGGGGGACTAGCGGGAGAGGGTGAGCAGTTCTTC
>.|TRBV7-2|TRBJ1-1|15|.
CASSLADTTNTEAFF
TGTGCCAGCAGCTTAGCGGACACCACGAACACTGAAGCTTTCTTT
>.|TRBV6-2/TRBV6-3|TRBJ2-1|16|TRBD2
CASSRGPGLGENEQFF
TGTGCCAGCAGCCGAGGCCCGGGACTAGGAGAGAATGAGCAGTTCTTC
>.|TRBV19|TRBJ2-3|16|.
CASSNPGRGATDTQYF
TGTGCCAGTAGTAACCCCGGCAGGGGGGCCACAGATACGCAGTATTTT
>.|TRBV20-1|TRBJ2-1|10|.
CSGRDNEQFF
TGCAGTGGGCGGGACAATGAGCAGTTCTTC
>.|TRBV7-9|TRBJ1-4|14|.
CASTPGSGNEKLFF
TGTGCCAGCACCCCAGGGTCGGGTAATGAAAAACTGTTTTTT
>.|TRBV30|TRBJ2-5|16|TRBD1
CAWSVTDRGLWETQYF
TGTGCCTGGAGTGTAACAGACAGGGGGCTTTGGGAGACCCAGTACTTC
>.|TRBV7-2|TRBJ2-5|12|TRBD2
CASTIAGGAQYF
TGTGCCAGCACAATAGCGGGAGGGGCCCAGTACTTC
>.|TRBV5-1|TRBJ2-3|14|TRBD1
CASSQGAPRDTQYF
TGCGCCAGCAGCCAGGGGGCGCCCCGAGATACGCAGTATTTT
>.|TRBV2|TRBJ2-5|12|TRBD2
CASSAGGETQYF
TGTGCCAGCAGCGCCGGGGGGGAGACCCAGTACTTC
>.|TRBV9|TRBJ2-5|16|TRBD2
CASSVGASGGQETQYF
TGTGCCAGCAGCGTAGGGGCTAGCGGGGGCCAAGAGACCCAGTACTTC
>.|TRBV21-1|TRBJ1-5|16|.
CASSKRGQLLGKPQHF
TGTGCCAGCAGCAAAAGGGGACAACTCCTTGGTAAGCCCCAGCATTTT
>.|TRBV18|TRBJ1-4|17|TRBD1
CASSPPGQGGTNEKLFF
TGTGCCAGCTCACCACCAGGACAGGGTGGCACTAATGAAAAACTGTTTTTT
>.|TRBV4-1|TRBJ2-7|19|TRBD1
CASSQVYSRPGQGAIEQYF
TGCGCCAGCAGCCAAGTCTACTCAAGACCGGGACAGGGGGCGATCGAGCAGTACTTC
>.|TRBV5-8|TRBJ2-7|12|.
CASSFGGYEQYF
TGTGCCAGCAGCTTCGGGGGCTACGAGCAGTACTTC
>.|TRBV3-1/TRBV3-2|TRBJ2-5|14|TRBD1
CASGTGGGQETQYF
TGTGCCAGCGGGACAGGGGGAGGCCAAGAGACCCAGTACTTC